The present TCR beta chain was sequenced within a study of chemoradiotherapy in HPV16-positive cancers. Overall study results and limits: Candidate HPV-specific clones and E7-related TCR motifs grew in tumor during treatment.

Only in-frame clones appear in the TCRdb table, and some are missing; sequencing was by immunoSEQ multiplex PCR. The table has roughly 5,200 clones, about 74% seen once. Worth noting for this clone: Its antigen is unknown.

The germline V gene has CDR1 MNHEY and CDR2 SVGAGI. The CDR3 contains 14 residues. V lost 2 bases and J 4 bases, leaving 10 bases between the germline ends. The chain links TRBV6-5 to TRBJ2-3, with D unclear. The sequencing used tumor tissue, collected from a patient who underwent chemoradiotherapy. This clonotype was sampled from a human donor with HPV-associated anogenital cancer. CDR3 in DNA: TGTGCCAGCAGTTACAGGGTAGTGGCAGATACGCAGTATTTT. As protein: CASSYRVVADTQYF.